This TCR beta chain was identified in a study of cytomegalovirus exposure and HLA in healthy donors. Libraries were prepared by immunoSEQ multiplex PCR; TCRdb keeps only in-frame clonotypes and omits some of them. Altogether tens of thousands of clones are present, approximately 93% being singletons, with the ten largest covering approximately 0.7%. Notes on the study in general: The investigators catalogued 180 or so TCR beta chains as cytomegalovirus-associated.

Turning to this clone: Its target is unknown.

The sample taken for sequencing was PBMCs. This receptor was identified in a man aged 18 to 30 in good health and CMV-seronegative.

The CDR3 protein is CASSLVTSGTEQYF. The CDR3 DNA reads TGCGCCAGCAGCTTGGTTACTAGCGGGACCGAGCAGTACTTC. The chain links TRBV5-1 to TRBJ2-7; 10 bases are a match to TRBD2. The CDR3 covers 14 residues. CDR1 SGHRS and CDR2 YFSETQ come from the germline V gene. V gave up 0 bases and J gave up 6 bases; unmatched junction bases: 3.